One T cell receptor beta chain is described in this entry. Since a much larger clone is just one base distant, this may be a read error. This entry is derived from a study of Graves' ophthalmopathy and Graves' hyperthyroidism. RNA transcripts provided the template for amplifying TCR beta CDR3 regions. The workflow started with a first-round RT-PCR run with HTBI primers and then moved on to a second-round multiplex PCR. Via MiXCR, TCRdb re-called the multiplex PCR reads, giving one row per CDR3 protein. The sample yields about 1.2 million distinct CDR3 sequences, less than 45% seen once. V was pared by 7 bases and J by 4 bases, with 6 bases of the junction left unmatched. Germline loops: CDR1 SGHDN, CDR2 FVKESK. This CDR3 is 13 amino acids long.

Sequencing was performed on peripheral blood or thyroid tissue (not recorded which). The chain is built from TRBV14 and TRBJ1-1; 7 bases match TRBD1. The receptor's source is an adult man with Graves' hyperthyroidism. In DNA, the CDR3 is TGTGCCAGCAACTCAGGGGGGAGCACTGAAGCTTTCTTT. It specifies CASNSGGSTEAFF.